The 29 T cell receptor beta chains listed next were all sequenced from one sample in a study of somatic mutations in cytotoxic T cells in rheumatoid arthritis. Profiling relied on immunoSEQ multiplex PCR, and the TCRdb table lists in-frame clones only, not all of them. The repertoire holds about 3,800 clones, about 74% seen once, with around 25% in the top ten. Sequenced input: CD8+ T cells sorted from blood. These receptor sequences come from an adult with rheumatoid arthritis.

V usage is TRBV19 and J usage is TRBJ2-1; D remains unclear. The CDR3 spans 16 residues. V was shortened by 1 base and J by 0 bases, with 10 bases between the two germline ends. Germline-derived CDR1 and CDR2 are LNHDA and SQIVND (reference sequence). The CDR3 DNA sequence: TGTGCCAGTAGTATAGCGGGCGGAAGCTCCTACAATGAGCAGTTCTTC. Amino acids: CASSIAGGSSYNEQFF.

The chain recombines TRBV6-1 with TRBJ2-3, with TRBD2 identical over 7 bases. This CDR3 has 15 amino acids. The germline V gene has CDR1 MNHNS and CDR2 SASEGT. Unmatched junction bases numbered 7, after V lost 2 bases and J lost 5 bases. CDR3 in amino acids: CASSELGGSIDTQYF. CDR3 in DNA: TGTGCCAGCAGTGAATTGGGCGGGAGTATAGATACGCAGTATTTT.

This clone has a single count. The chain employs TRBV6-1 and TRBJ1-1; 8 bases are shared with TRBD1. V shed 0 bases, J shed 3 bases, and the junction held 6 bases outside the gene matches. CDR3 length: 16 residues. Per the germline V gene, CDR1 is MNHNS and CDR2 is SASEGT. As DNA, the CDR3 is TGTGCCAGCAGTGAAGCGATCGGGACAGGTGACACTGAAGCTTTCTTT. Translating it yields CASSEAIGTGDTEAFF.

The chain carries TRBV7-9 and TRBJ1-4, with 7 positions matching TRBD1. With 4 bases clipped from V and 8 bases from J, the junction kept 10 bases outside the gene matches. The CDR3 sequence is 15 residues long. The germline V gene has CDR1 SEHNR and CDR2 FQNEAQ (reference sequence). The CDR3 here is CASSSDREVQEKLFF. The CDR3 coding sequence is TGTGCCAGCAGCTCAGACAGGGAGGTGCAGGAAAAACTGTTTTTT.

The J gene is TRBJ1-4, the V gene TRBV28; D is unclear. The CDR3 spans 15 residues. The V end lost 5 bases, the J end lost 4 bases, and 14 bases lay between the germline ends. CDR1 MDHEN and CDR2 SYDVKM come from the germline V gene. CDR3 DNA: TGTGCCAGCAGTCACACTGGGAGTAATAATGAAAAACTGTTTTTT. It codes for CASSHTGSNNEKLFF. Complete variable domain (other parts from reference TRBV28 and TRBJ1-4): DVKVTQSSRYLVKRTGEKVFLECVQDMDHENMFWYRQDPGLGLRLIYFSYDVKMKEKGDIPEGYSVSREKKERFSLILESASTNQTSMYLCASSHTGSNNEKLFFGSGTQLSVL.

This chain links TRBV11-3 with TRBJ2-2; a weak D match, TRBD2 (6 bases). V was pared by 8 bases and J by 6 bases, with 22 bases between. CDR1 is SGHNT and CDR2 is YENEEA in the germline V gene. This CDR3 contains 16 residues. CDR3 region: CASPSWPDRGAGELFF. Written as DNA, the CDR3 is TGTGCCAGCCCCTCGTGGCCGGATCGCGGGGCCGGGGAGCTGTTTTTT.

This chain joins TRBV6-5 and TRBJ2-1; TRBD2 aligns across 7 bases. J gave up 4 bases and V 8 bases, and 8 bases lay outside the gene matches. Germline CDR1 is MNHEY and CDR2 is SVGAGI. This CDR3 is 14 amino acids long. The CDR3 spells CASRPGLGYNEQFF. The CDR3 coding sequence is TGTGCCAGCCGTCCAGGACTAGGGTACAATGAGCAGTTCTTC.

DNA of the CDR3: TGTGCCAGCAGCTTAGAAGGGCGAGAAGGGGGTATCAGAGAGACCCAGTACTTC. Translation gives CASSLEGREGGIRETQYF. The rearrangement joins TRBV7-9 to TRBJ2-5; D is perhaps TRBD1 (6 bases). This CDR3 comprises 18 residues. V was clipped by 1 base and J by 4 bases, with 22 bases between them. The germline V gene encodes CDR1 SEHNR and CDR2 FQNEAQ (reference sequence).

The chain recombines TRBV28 with TRBJ2-7, with D maybe TRBD2 (6 bases). The CDR3 covers 14 residues. The germline V and J ends were trimmed by 11 bases and 4 bases, with 21 bases remaining between them. Germline V gene sequence: CDR1 MDHEN, CDR2 SYDVKM. CDR3 in amino acids: CAGTGDGLGYEQYF. The CDR3 DNA is TGTGCCGGCACGGGGGACGGTTTAGGGTACGAGCAGTACTTC.

The rearrangement uses TRBV12-5 and TRBJ1-2, with a weak D call TRBD1 (6 bases). The germline V and J ends were trimmed by 0 bases and 4 bases, with 15 bases remaining between them. Germline CDR1 and CDR2: LGHNT and FRNRAP. This CDR3 has 16 residues. CDR3 residues: CASGLVTRVGAYGYTF. The CDR3 nucleotides read TGTGCTAGTGGTTTGGTAACGAGGGTGGGGGCCTATGGCTACACCTTC.

The V gene is TRBV23-1, the J gene TRBJ2-1; D remains ambiguous. TRBV23-1 is known as an ORF, though its function is uncertain. This CDR3 region has 12 residues. Trimming removed 4 bases at V and 16 bases at J, with 17 bases between. The CDR3 sequence: CASSPGGLGDFF. CDR3 nucleotides: TGCGCCAGCAGTCCGGGCGGTCTGGGTGACTTCTTC.

Judged by abundance, this clone is medium-sized. The chain carries TRBV19 and TRBJ1-2; D is perhaps TRBD1 (5 bases). Deletions cut 8 bases from V and 4 bases from J, with 11 bases between. Per the germline V gene, CDR1 is LNHDA and CDR2 is SQIVND (reference sequence). The CDR3 sequence is 12 residues long. CDR3 in DNA: TGTGCCAGTGGGGGACCGATCTATGGCTACACCTTC. It encodes CASGGPIYGYTF.

This clone showed up just once. The chain uses TRBV29-1 and TRBJ2-3; perhaps TRBD2 as D (5 bases). This CDR3 comprises 14 residues. Trimming took off 3 bases at V and 3 bases at J, with 13 bases between the two ends. Germline assignment: CDR1 SQVTM and CDR2 ANQGSEA. CDR3 nucleotides: TGCAGCGTTGATCTCGGGATCCCGACAGATACGCAGTATTTT. This codes for CSVDLGIPTDTQYF.

This sequence joins TRBV9 and TRBJ1-2; 7 nucleotides agree with TRBD1. Germline values: CDR1 SGDLS, CDR2 YYNGEE. V shed 4 bases and J 3 bases; nucleotides not matched to a gene: 15. The CDR3 loop spans 17 amino acids. The CDR3 nucleotides are TGTGCCAGCAGCCTGAGTCCTGGGGCAGGGGGAGACTATGGCTACACCTTC. Its translation is CASSLSPGAGGDYGYTF. The full variable domain, rest sourced from reference TRBV9 and TRBJ1-2, is DSGVTQTPKHLITATGQRVTLRCSPRSGDLSVYWYQQSLDQGLQFLIQYYNGEERAKGNILERFSAQQFPDLHSELNLSSLELGDSALYFCASSLSPGAGGDYGYTFGSGTRLTVV.

The chain carries TRBV7-9 and TRBJ2-7, with D possibly called TRBD1 or TRBD2 (5 bases each). This CDR3 has 14 residues. Trimming took 4 bases from V and 5 from J, leaving 15 bases between them. Germline CDR1 reads SEHNR; CDR2 reads FQNEAQ (reference sequence). CDR3 coding DNA: TGTGCCAGCAGCTCAGCCGGGACCCCTGACGAGCAGTACTTC. Its protein product is CASSSAGTPDEQYF.

The gene calls are TRBV5-6 and TRBJ2-3; possibly TRBD2 for D (7 bases). The V end was cut by 4 bases, the J end by 2 bases, with 20 bases between. This CDR3 has 17 amino acids. Germline values: CDR1 SGHDT, CDR2 YYEEEE. The CDR3 reads CASSPGGGLAVTDTQYF. In DNA form, the CDR3 reads TGTGCCAGCAGCCCCGGGGGCGGGCTAGCGGTCACAGATACGCAGTATTTT.

CDR3 bases: TGTGCCTGGAGCCTCGGGGGGTACCCTGAGCAGTTCTTC. Its translation: CAWSLGGYPEQFF. The V call is TRBV30, the J call TRBJ2-1, with TRBD2 identical over 7 bases. In germline, CDR1 is GTSNPN, CDR2 SVGIG (reference sequence). With 3 bases clipped from V and 9 bases from J, the junction kept 8 bases outside the gene matches. This CDR3 has 13 amino acids. Filled out from reference TRBV30 and TRBJ2-1, the complete variable domain reads SQTIHQWPATLVQPVGSPLSLECTVEGTSNPNLYWYRQAAGRGLQLLFYSVGIGQISSEVPQNLSASRPQDRQFILSSKKLLLSDSGFYLCAWSLGGYPEQFFGPGTRLTVL.

In its sample, this clone was seen a few times. The genes are TRBV6-5 and TRBJ1-2; D gene uncertain. V was pared by 0 bases and J by 6 bases, with 8 bases between. The CDR3 has 13 amino acids. CDR1 MNHEY and CDR2 SVGAGI come from the germline V gene. The CDR3 DNA follows: TGTGCCAGCAGTTACTCGATCAGTAATGGCTACACCTTC. Residues: CASSYSISNGYTF.

This chain joins TRBV5-1 and TRBJ1-3, with D tentatively TRBD1 (6 bases). Trimming took 2 bases from V and 8 from J, leaving 14 bases between them. This CDR3 spans 14 amino acids. Germline V gene data show CDR1 as SGHRS and CDR2 as YFSETQ. The CDR3 reads CASSFRQGSHTIYF. The CDR3 DNA is TGCGCCAGCAGCTTCAGGCAGGGGTCGCACACCATATATTTT.

The chain joins TRBV2 to TRBJ2-7; the D gene is possibly TRBD2 (6 bases). The CDR3 is made up of 11 amino acids. Germline assignment: CDR1 SNHLY and CDR2 FYNNEI. Trimming left V 4 bases short and J 9 bases short, with 10 bases between. The CDR3 region is CASSAGSGQYF. The CDR3 region has the DNA TGTGCCAGCAGTGCCGGGAGCGGGCAGTACTTC.

A note on this clone: Other DNA variants within this sample encode the same CDR3. This chain links TRBV10-3 with TRBJ1-2, with D possibly matching TRBD1 (5 bases). Per germline, CDR1 ENHRY and CDR2 SYGVKD. This CDR3 is built from 14 residues. V dropped 0 bases and J dropped 0 bases, with 5 bases sitting between them. CDR3 nucleotides: TGTGCCATCAGTGAGTCGGGGCCTAACTATGGCTACACCTTC. Translated, it gives CAISESGPNYGYTF.

The rearrangement joins TRBV6-5 to TRBJ2-7; 8 bases align to TRBD1. The J segment lost 7 bases and the V segment lost 5 bases, leaving 7 bases of the junction unmatched. The length of the CDR3 is 13 residues. The germline V gene encodes CDR1 MNHEY and CDR2 SVGAGI. As DNA, the CDR3 is TGTGCCAGCAGTACGGACAGGGCTGGTGAGCAGTACTTC. The encoded protein is CASSTDRAGEQYF.

The chain recombines TRBV5-3 with TRBJ1-5; D unresolved. TRBV5-3 is recorded as an ORF, its role being uncertain. V shed 8 bases and J shed 1 base, with 16 bases lying between them. This CDR3 is built from 15 residues. The CDR3 nucleotides read TGTGCCAGCAGCCAAGATCCCGGGAGCAATCAGCCCCAGCATTTT. Protein product: CASSQDPGSNQPQHF.

The chain joins TRBV18 to TRBJ1-1, with TRBD1 identical over 9 bases. The CDR3 sequence is 14 residues long. V lost 5 bases, J lost 5 bases, and 6 bases stayed unmatched. Germline V CDR1 and CDR2: KGHSH, LQKENI. CDR3 loop: CASSTGGEWTEAFF. DNA of the CDR3: TGTGCCAGCTCAACAGGGGGCGAGTGGACTGAAGCTTTCTTT. Looking up the rest from reference TRBV18 and TRBJ1-1 gives the full variable domain: NAGVMQNPRHLVRRRGQEARLRCSPMKGHSHVYWYRQLPEEGLKFMVYLQKENIIDESGMPKERFSAEFPKEGPSILRIQQVVRGDSAAYFCASSTGGEWTEAFFGQGTRLTVV.

The CDR3 DNA follows: TGCGCCAGCAGCCAAGGAGAGAGGAGCACAGATACGCAGTATTTT. It translates to CASSQGERSTDTQYF. The V call is TRBV4-1, the J call TRBJ2-3; no reliable D call. The CDR3 runs 15 residues. V lost 1 base and J 0 bases, leaving 8 bases between the germline ends. Germline loops: CDR1 MGHRA, CDR2 YSYEKL.

This clone was counted a single time. This chain joins TRBV6-5 and TRBJ1-2, with 9 bases aligning to TRBD1. The trim removed 0 bases at V and 4 bases at J, leaving 6 bases unmatched. The CDR3 is 16 amino acids. Germline V gene sequence: CDR1 MNHEY, CDR2 SVGAGI. CDR3 sequence reads: CASSYSWTGVIYGYTF. CDR3 nucleotide sequence: TGTGCCAGCAGTTACTCCTGGACAGGGGTTATCTATGGCTACACCTTC.

This sequence joins TRBV29-1 and TRBJ1-2; D call uncertain. The germline V and J ends were trimmed by 0 bases and 0 bases, with 17 bases remaining between them. The germline CDR1 and CDR2 sequences are SQVTM and ANQGSEA. The CDR3 extends over 17 amino acids. CDR3 region: CSVEDQSEGTPNYGYTF. DNA for the CDR3: TGCAGCGTTGAAGATCAAAGCGAAGGAACGCCTAACTATGGCTACACCTTC.

This rearrangement joins TRBV6-5 to TRBJ2-7; 10 nucleotides align to TRBD1. Trimming took 8 bases from V and 5 from J; bases not matched to a gene: 6. The CDR3 has 13 amino acids. Per germline, CDR1 MNHEY and CDR2 SVGAGI. In DNA, the CDR3 is TGTGCCAGCCAGGGACAGGGGATCGACGAGCAGTACTTC. This sequence encodes CASQGQGIDEQYF.

The chain joins TRBV7-2 to TRBJ2-3; perhaps D is TRBD1 or TRBD2 (6 bases each). Germline CDR1 reads SGHTA; CDR2 reads FQGNSA. CDR3 length equals 16 residues. Trimming pared 3 bases from V and 5 bases from J, leaving 18 bases between. Here the CDR3 reads CASSFRLGGSEDTQYF. CDR3 nucleotides: TGTGCCAGCAGCTTTAGACTAGGGGGATCGGAAGATACGCAGTATTTT.